Listed below are T cell receptor beta chains from one sample, sequenced in a study of memory CD4+ T cells and cytomegalovirus serostatus. Using immunoSEQ multiplex PCR, the repertoire was profiled, and TCRdb retains in-frame clones only, with some absent. The sample lists about 47,000 clones, approximately 74% occurring once. Specimen: memory CD4+ T cells from blood. These receptor sequences come from an adult in good health and CMV-seropositive. CDR3s include the opening cysteine and the closing phenylalanine or tryptophan. D genes are given only for firm matches. Clone size is given for some rows only: seen once, a few or many times, or a class if the clone is expanded.

TRBJ2-3 TRBV5-6 few . TGTGCCAGCAGCTTGGGTTGGCCTCGCACAGATACGCAGTATTTT CASSLGWPRTDTQYF
TRBJ1-1 TRBV19 few TRBD1 TGTGCCAGTAGCTCCACCGGGACAGGGGTGTCCACTGAAGCTTTCTTT CASSSTGTGVSTEAFF
TRBJ1-3 TRBV4-3 . TRBD1 TGCGCCAGCAGCTCGGACAGGACCTCTGGAAACACCATATATTTT CASSSDRTSGNTIYF
TRBJ2-7 TRBV19 . TRBD2 TGTGCCAGTAGTTGGCTAGCGGGGGGCTACGAGCAGTACTTC CASSWLAGGYEQYF
TRBJ2-3 TRBV5-6 . TRBD2 TGTGCCAGCAGCTTGGTTGGGACTAGCGGGGGGGCCGGTGATACGCAGTATTTT CASSLVGTSGGAGDTQYF
TRBJ1-5 TRBV7-3 few . TGTGCCAGCAGCTTGTGGGACAACAATCAGCCCCAGCATTTT CASSLWDNNQPQHF
TRBJ2-7 TRBV7-3 . TRBD2 TGTGCCAGCAGCCCCTTTGCGGGGGGCGAGCAGTACTTC CASSPFAGGEQYF
TRBJ2-4 TRBV2 . . TGTGCCAGCAGCCGGGACACAGAATTAAACATTCAGTACTTC CASSRDTELNIQYF
TRBJ2-1 TRBV2 many . TGTGCCAGCAGTCTGGACGGGGGTTCTTACAATGAGCAGTTCTTC CASSLDGGSYNEQFF
TRBJ2-4 TRBV21-1 . . TGTGCCAGTAAAATCCTAGCCAAAAACATTCAGTACTTC CASKILAKNIQYF
TRBJ2-1 TRBV12-2 . . TGTGCAAGTCTCCTACCCCCCCCGGGACGTATCTCCAATGAGCAGTTCTTC CASLLPPPGRISNEQFF
TRBJ2-1 TRBV19 . . TGTGCCAGTAGTACGCCCAGTCCCCATGAGCAGTTCTTC CASSTPSPHEQFF
TRBJ1-2 TRBV7-3 . . TGTGCCAGCAGCTTAACAGGGGCGGAGGGTGGCTACACCTTC CASSLTGAEGGYTF
TRBJ2-3 TRBV7-2 once TRBD1 TGTGCCAGCAGCTTAGGGACAGGCTATACGGGCACAGATACGCAGTATTTT CASSLGTGYTGTDTQYF
TRBJ2-7 TRBV14 . TRBD2 TGTGCCAGCAGCCAAGCCCTAGCGGGGAACGAGCAGTACTTC CASSQALAGNEQYF
TRBJ1-1 TRBV2 few . TGTGCCAGCAGTCTCTCGGGTTGGGGGGGCACTGAAGCTTTCTTT CASSLSGWGGTEAFF
TRBJ2-7 TRBV27 few . TGTGCCAGCCGGGGGGCCCTATACTACGAGCAGTACTTC CASRGALYYEQYF
TRBJ1-1 TRBV5-1 few . TGCGCCAGCAGCTTGGCCTTAGGGGACACTGAAGCTTTCTTT CASSLALGDTEAFF
TRBJ2-1 TRBV15 . . TGTGCCACCAGCAGAGATAGCGGCAGAAATGAGCAGTTCTTC CATSRDSGRNEQFF
TRBJ2-5 TRBV7-6 . . TGTGCCAGCAGCTTAGGCCGTAGGTACACCGGTGAGACCCAGTACTTC CASSLGRRYTGETQYF
TRBJ2-7 TRBV7-6 few . TGTGCCAGCAGCTTAGCTCGGGGCTACGAGCAGTACTTC CASSLARGYEQYF
TRBJ1-4 TRBV5-1 . . TGCGCCAGCAGCCTACAGTCGGGGGTAGGTGGTGAAAAACTGTTTTTT CASSLQSGVGGEKLFF
TRBJ1-6 TRBV5-6 . . TGTGCCAGCAGCGGTGGAGTGATCTCCTATAATTCACCCCTCCACTTT CASSGGVISYNSPLHF
TRBJ1-2 TRBV7-9 . TRBD1 TGTGCCAGCAGCTTAGGGGGACAGGGAACCTCGGAGGGCTACACCTTC CASSLGGQGTSEGYTF
TRBJ1-2 TRBV5-1 medium-sized . TGCGCCAGCAGCTTAAACGAGGGGAGGGGTGGCTACACCTTC CASSLNEGRGGYTF
TRBJ1-2 TRBV14 few TRBD1 TGTGCCAGCAGCCACCTAGGGACAGGCAGCGGGGGATATGGCTACACCTTC CASSHLGTGSGGYGYTF
TRBJ2-1 TRBV28 . . TGTGCCAGCAGTTTAAGCCGCCGGGCCACCTACAATGAGCAGTTCTTC CASSLSRRATYNEQFF
TRBJ1-4 TRBV7-9 . . . CASSFFGQGVPSRLFF
TRBJ1-1 TRBV9 . . TGTGCCAGCAGCCCCGAGGTAGGGTTTGCGAACACTGAAGCTTTCTTT CASSPEVGFANTEAFF
TRBJ1-3 TRBV6-6 once TRBD1 TGTGCCGGAATCGGACAGGGATCTTCTACCATATATTTT CAGIGQGSSTIYF
TRBJ2-7 TRBV10-1 . . TGCGCCAGCCAAGTTCGCGGTCTGCAGGGAGAGCAGTACTTC CASQVRGLQGEQYF
TRBJ2-7 TRBV7-2 . . TGTGCCAGCAGCGCACAGGGGACTAATCCCTACGAGCAGTACTTC CASSAQGTNPYEQYF
TRBJ2-7 TRBV19 once . TGTGCCAGTAGTATCCAGGCCCCCTCCTACGAGCAGTACTTC CASSIQAPSYEQYF
TRBJ1-3 TRBV7-2 once . TGTGCCAGCAGCTTAGTGGCGTCCCCTCTTGGAAACACCATATATTTT CASSLVASPLGNTIYF
TRBJ2-7 TRBV19 . . TGTGCCAGTAGTGCCGCAGGGAGACCTCGGATGGCTACCTACGAGCAGTACTTC CASSAAGRPRMATYEQYF
TRBJ2-5 TRBV7-9 medium-sized TRBD1 TGTGCCAGCAGCTTTGGGACAGTAGGCACCCAGTACTTC CASSFGTVGTQYF
TRBJ2-7 TRBV2 once TRBD1 TGTGCCAGCAGACAAGGGAATATGGACAGGGCCTCCTACGAGCAGTACTTC CASRQGNMDRASYEQYF